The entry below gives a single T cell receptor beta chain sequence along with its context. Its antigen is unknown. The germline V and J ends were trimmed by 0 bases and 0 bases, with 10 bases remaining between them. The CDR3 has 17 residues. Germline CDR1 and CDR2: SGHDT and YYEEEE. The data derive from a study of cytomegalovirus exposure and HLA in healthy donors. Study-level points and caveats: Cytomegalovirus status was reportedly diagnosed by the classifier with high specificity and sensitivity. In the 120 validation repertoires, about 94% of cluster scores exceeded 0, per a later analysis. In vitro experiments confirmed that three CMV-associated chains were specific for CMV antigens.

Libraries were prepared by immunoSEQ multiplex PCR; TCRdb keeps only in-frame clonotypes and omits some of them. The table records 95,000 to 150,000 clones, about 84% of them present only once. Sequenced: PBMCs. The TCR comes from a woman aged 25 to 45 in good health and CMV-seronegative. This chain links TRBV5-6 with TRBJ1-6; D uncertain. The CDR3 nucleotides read TGTGCCAGCAGCTTGGCCTCTTTGAGCTCCTATAATTCACCCCTCCACTTT. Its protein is CASSLASLSSYNSPLHF.